A selection of T cell receptor beta chains follows, all from one sample in a study of blood T cell repertoires in COVID-19. The data were produced by immunoSEQ multiplex PCR, yet TCRdb's version contains in-frame clones alone and is incomplete. The sample has nearly 90,000 clones, approximately 88% seen once. What was sequenced was peripheral blood. These TCRs come from a man in his 60s with acute or convalescent COVID-19. Each CDR3 is given with its conserved first and last residue. The D gene is left open where the match is weak. The size entry is marked missing in some rows and otherwise reads once, few, many or a size class.

d_call	v_call	clone_size	j_call	cdr3_nt	cdr3_aa
-	TRBV6-5	-	TRBJ2-1	TGTGCCAGCAGTTACTCGGTACAGGAGTTTAACAATGAGCAGTTCTTC	CASSYSVQEFNNEQFF
TRBD1	TRBV5-1	-	TRBJ1-3	TGCGCCAGCAGCTTGGTACCAGTGAACACAGGGGCGCGCTCTGGAAACACCATATATTTT	CASSLVPVNTGARSGNTIYF
-	TRBV30	-	TRBJ1-1	TGTGCCTGGAGTTTGACAGGTTGGGGATCCGGTGAAGCTTTCTTT	CAWSLTGWGSGEAFF
-	TRBV10-2	-	TRBJ2-7	TGCGCCAGCAGTGAGCTAGCAGGAAACTCCGAGCAGTACTTC	CASSELAGNSEQYF
-	TRBV7-8	-	TRBJ2-5	TGTGCCAGCAGCCCAGGGGATACACGGGAGACCCAGTACTTC	CASSPGDTRETQYF
TRBD2	TRBV9	few	TRBJ2-2	TGTGCCAGCAGCGTAGACCTAGCGGGGCCCGCGAACACCGGGGAGCTGTTTTTT	CASSVDLAGPANTGELFF
-	TRBV19	-	TRBJ1-4	TGTGCCAGTAGTGAGACAGGAGATAATGAAAAACTGTTTTTT	CASSETGDNEKLFF
TRBD1	TRBV18	-	TRBJ1-4	TGTGCCAGCTCACTTGGGACCTTGACAGGGAGCAAAACAACTAATGAAAAACTGTTTTTT	CASSLGTLTGSKTTNEKLFF
TRBD1	TRBV7-8	-	TRBJ2-2	TGTGCCAGCAGCTTAGCGGATGGGACAGGGGGTTACGGGGAGCTGTTTTTT	CASSLADGTGGYGELFF
-	TRBV29-1	-	TRBJ2-3	TGCAGCGTCTCGGGGGAGAGCACAGATACGCAGTATTTT	CSVSGESTDTQYF
-	TRBV29-1	few	TRBJ1-4	TGCAGCGTTCGGTTTGCAACTAATGAAAAACTGTTTTTT	CSVRFATNEKLFF
-	TRBV14	-	TRBJ2-7	TGTGCCAGCAGTACCGGAGCGTCCTACGAGCAGTACTTC	CASSTGASYEQYF
TRBD1	TRBV5-4	-	TRBJ2-5	TGTGCCAGCAGCTGGGACAGACAAGAGACCCAGTACTTC	CASSWDRQETQYF
TRBD2	TRBV5-1	-	TRBJ2-3	TGCGCCAGCAGCTTGAGGGGACTAGCCACAGATACGCAGTATTTT	CASSLRGLATDTQYF
TRBD1	TRBV9	-	TRBJ2-2	TGTGCCAGCAGTCCTGGACAGGTCTACACCGGGGAGCTGTTTTTT	CASSPGQVYTGELFF
-	TRBV19	few	TRBJ1-4	TGTGCCAGTACCAAAAACCAAGGGGGAGTTGAAAAACTGTTTTTT	CASTKNQGGVEKLFF
-	TRBV5-1	-	TRBJ2-3	TGCGCCAGCACCGCGGGGCCAGATACGCAGTATTTT	CASTAGPDTQYF
-	TRBV9	-	TRBJ1-5	TGTGCCAGCAGCTCTGGGGGGGGTAGTCAGCCCCAGCATTTT	CASSSGGGSQPQHF
-	TRBV10-3	once	TRBJ2-6	TGTGCCATCAGTGACCCTCGGGCCAACGTCCTGACTTTC	CAISDPRANVLTF
-	TRBV14	-	TRBJ1-2	TGTGCCAGCAGCCAAGCCGGGTTTGTCTATGGCTACACCTTC	CASSQAGFVYGYTF
TRBD2	TRBV6-6	-	TRBJ2-1	TGTGCCAGCAGTCCCCGGTCTAGCGGGAGTACCACCTACAATGAGCAGTTCTTC	CASSPRSSGSTTYNEQFF
-	TRBV2	-	TRBJ2-1	TGTGCCAGCTCGAGGGATCTCGGGACAACCCTAAAAGAGCAGTTCTTC	CASSRDLGTTLKEQFF
-	TRBV6-5	-	TRBJ2-2	TGTGCCAGCAGTTACCTCTTCAGCGCGAACACCGGGGAGCTGTTTTTT	CASSYLFSANTGELFF
TRBD1	TRBV2	-	TRBJ1-2	TGTGCCAGCAATCCTACCCTGGCGAGGGACAGGAGTTATGGCTACACCTTC	CASNPTLARDRSYGYTF
-	TRBV6-1	-	TRBJ2-7	TGTGCCAGCAGTGAAGCGCTATTTAACGTTGGGGGACTCTACGAGCAGTACTTC	CASSEALFNVGGLYEQYF
TRBD1	TRBV5-1	-	TRBJ2-1	TGCGCCAGCAGCTCGACAGGGGACTCCTACAATGAGCAGTTCTTC	CASSSTGDSYNEQFF
-	TRBV24-1	few	TRBJ2-2	TGTGCCACCAGTGATTTGAGGACAGATAGGAACACCGGGGAGCTGTTTTTT	CATSDLRTDRNTGELFF
TRBD1	TRBV30	-	TRBJ1-5	TGTGCCTGGAGCACCTCCGGGACAGGGTTTTTTTCGAGCAATCAGCCCCAGCATTTT	CAWSTSGTGFFSSNQPQHF
TRBD1	TRBV5-1	-	TRBJ2-3	TGCGCCAGCAGCATGGATCAGGGGGCAAGTACGCAGTATTTT	CASSMDQGASTQYF
-	TRBV3-1/TRBV3-2	-	TRBJ2-1	TGTGCCAGCAGCCGGCCCGGACAGTTTTACAATGAGCAGTTCTTC	CASSRPGQFYNEQFF
-	TRBV13	-	TRBJ2-6	TGTGCCAGCAGCTTAGGGGGGCCGGGACACCTCTCTGGGGCCAACGTCCTGACTTTC	CASSLGGPGHLSGANVLTF
-	TRBV24-1	-	TRBJ2-1	TGTGCCACCAGTGACTACAGCAATGAGCAGTTCTTC	CATSDYSNEQFF
-	TRBV3-1/TRBV3-2	-	TRBJ2-7	TGTGCCAGCAGCCAACGGAGAACGAGCTACGAGCAGTACTTC	CASSQRRTSYEQYF
-	TRBV7-2	-	TRBJ1-5	TGTGCCAGCAGCTTATGGGGGGGCCCAAGTTCGGATCAGCCCCAGCATTTT	CASSLWGGPSSDQPQHF
TRBD2	TRBV24-1	-	TRBJ2-2	TGTGCCACCAGTCAGGGACTAGCGGGAAGGACCGGGGAGCTGTTTTTT	CATSQGLAGRTGELFF
TRBD2	TRBV11-2	-	TRBJ2-5	TGTGCCAGCAGCTTCGGGGGGCAAGAGACCCAGTACTTC	CASSFGGQETQYF
-	TRBV9	-	TRBJ1-3	TGTGCCAGCAGCGCCACCTCAGGGGCTGGAAACACCATATATTTT	CASSATSGAGNTIYF
-	TRBV5-1	-	TRBJ2-7	TGCGCCAGCAGCGGGGGGGCAGGATATTCCTACGAGCAGTACTTC	CASSGGAGYSYEQYF